Described below is a single T cell receptor (beta chain) sequence and its context. Source study methods: Estimated nucleated cell counts came from reference gene primer amplification. Only in-frame clones appear in the TCRdb table, and some are missing; sequencing was by immunoSEQ multiplex PCR. The DNA gave D and trimming, while V, J and clone size come from that table. The table has roughly 110,000 clones, about 88% seen once; the top ten hold roughly 8.1%. This record comes from a study of blood T cell repertoires in COVID-19. About the study: Spain, Italy and the United States supplied samples that represented acute and convalescent COVID-19. T cells, B-cell-depleted T cells, or PBMCs supplied cDNA or gDNA.

Sample: peripheral blood. This receptor was obtained from an older woman who had recovered from COVID-19.

This CDR3 reads CASSSWRGGTGELFF. CDR3 DNA sequence: TGTGCCAGCAGCTCCTGGAGGGGCGGGACCGGGGAGCTGTTTTTT. The chain recombines TRBV11-2 with TRBJ2-2; tentative D call: TRBD2 (6 bases). This CDR3 has 15 residues. Between the trimmed V and J ends, which lost 4 bases and 5 bases, there was a span of 14 bases. Germline V gene lookup returns CDR1 SGHAT and CDR2 FQNNGV.